This record covers a single T cell receptor beta chain. Its antigen specificity is not known. A read error may account for a junction end that differs from germline. The data were taken from a study of identical twins (dated by TCRdb to about 2016). As for the study more broadly: To test whether fetal clonotypes persist, the study used deep sequencing on TCR alpha and beta repertoires from monozygotic twins, unrelated adults of various ages, and cord blood. To rule out contamination, the twin experiments were replicated at different times with different library preparation protocols.

Based on the germline V gene, the CDR1 and CDR2 sequences are MNHNS and SASEGT. From cysteine to phenylalanine, the CDR3 is 13 amino acids long. This entry keeps only the CDR3 DNA: 39 bases, framed from base 1. Only healthy Caucasian donors were included. Paper-wide results and their limitations: Conclusions relied on cross-sectional statistical analysis, since the same donors could not be followed over many years. Excess twin sharing in beta out-of-frame sequences was weaker because fewer shared sequences lowered the signal-to-noise ratio. Compared with coincidental sharing between unrelated individuals, an excess of low generation-probability sequences was observed among out-of-frame TCR alpha sequences shared between twins. Abundant cord blood beta clonotypes carried fewer insertions; young adult naive repertoires showed a weaker similar trend, while memory repertoires showed none. Zero-insertion analyses could be partly confounded by invariant T cells such as MAIT and iNKT, though diverse VJ usage argued against such confounding for most clonotypes. In monozygotic twins, recombination models systematically underestimated out-of-frame TCR alpha sharing, but the models matched the sharing seen between unrelated individuals.

Receptor amplification or capture employed 5' RACE. The sequencer listed for this sample is Illumina HiSeq 2000. A universal primer binding site was introduced by template switching, and a unique molecular identifier was present in the final cDNA, enabling accurate counting of TCR cDNA molecules. First-strand cDNA for TCR alpha and beta chains was synthesized from specific primers in the conserved constant-segment region. To control for contamination, each cDNA library was double barcoded with a SMART-Mk sample barcode plus Illumina barcodes. TruSeq adapter sequences along with Illumina sample barcodes were introduced in two successive PCR steps. The TCR alpha and beta cDNA libraries were sequenced on the Illumina HiSeq platform using custom primers. Per the original workflow: MiGEC processed the raw reads to extract unique molecular identifiers, while MiXCR was used to determine the CDR3 positions. Recombination models were inferred per individual with the repgenHMM and IGoR tools using an EM algorithm. The analysis of shared clonotypes was done with the tcR package in R, with sharing normalized by the product of cloneset sizes. To study raw recombination without the effects of thymic and clonal selection, out-of-frame nonproductive sequences were analyzed. TCRdb's own reprocessing of the public reads used fastp at Q25 and MiXCR and kept productive beta chains. Rows matching on CDR3 protein sequence are summarized as one entry with the most common DNA and genes. The V and J calls follow TCRdb's processing rather than the paper's. For this sample there are more than 1.5 million distinct CDR3 sequences; under 35% appear just once. In total, the top ten clones hold less than 0.35% of the sample.

The rearranged chain carries TRBV6-1 and TRBJ1-2; the D gene remains uncertain. The sample was cord blood. The source is a newborn girl in good health. The CDR3 region reads CACSEEHNYGYTF. The nucleotide sequence is given as TGTGCCTGCAGTGAAGAACATAACTATGGCTACACCTTC.